This TCR beta chain originates from a study of CD8 T cells in Susac syndrome. Reverse transcription used about 0.45 to 1 ug RNA and random hexamers. Amplification of TCR beta CDR3 spanned 54 Vbeta and 13 Jbeta via immunoSEQ multiplex PCR. TCRdb fed the immunoSEQ multiplex PCR reads into MiXCR, producing one record per CDR3 protein. This repertoire shows about 280,000 distinct CDR3 sequences, roughly 81% found once; its top ten account for 0.11%. V was clipped by 5 bases and J by 3 bases; unmatched bases: 7. The CDR3 extends over 16 amino acids. Germline assignment: CDR1 SGHVS and CDR2 FQNEAQ. In blood CD8+ and CD4+ T cells, TCR beta underwent sequencing. TEMRA cells were enriched by FACS, and CD4+ and CD8+ T cells were negatively isolated.

This clonotype was obtained from a human donor with multiple sclerosis. Source material: CD8+ T cells from PBMCs. The V gene is TRBV7-8, the J gene TRBJ2-1; 10 bases line up with TRBD2. The CDR3 protein is CASSAQTSGNYNEQFF. The DNA of the CDR3 is TGTGCCAGCAGCGCCCAAACTAGCGGGAACTACAATGAGCAGTTCTTC.